These 20 T cell receptor beta chains came from one sample sequenced in a study of OX40 agonist ivuxolimab in advanced cancers. Some clones are missing from TCRdb's copy, which holds only in-frame ones; the method was immunoSEQ multiplex PCR. Here the sample spans tens of thousands of clones, approximately 90% being singletons. The source material was CD4+ or CD8+ T cells sorted from blood, sampled in a trial of the OX40 agonist ivuxolimab. The receptors originated from an adult with an advanced solid tumor such as melanoma, head and neck, liver or kidney cancer.

The chain recombines TRBV23-1 with TRBJ2-1, with 10 positions matching TRBD2. TRBV23-1 is known as an ORF, though its function is uncertain. This CDR3 comprises 20 residues. Trimming removed 4 bases from V and 4 bases from J; junction bases left unmatched: 19. For the CDR3, the DNA is TGCGCCAGCAGTCGAAGGGTGAGCGGGGGGGCCTTCCTATTATACAATGAGCAGTTCTTC. Translating it yields CASSRRVSGGAFLLYNEQFF.

The rearrangement links TRBV5-1 to TRBJ2-5, with 8 bases that match TRBD2. Trimming took 0 bases from V and 1 from J; bases not matched to a gene: 8. The CDR3 has 17 amino acids. Germline V gene data show CDR1 as SGHRS and CDR2 as YFSETQ. CDR3 DNA: TGCGCCAGCAGCTTGGACCCTAGCGGGTACACCCAAGAGACCCAGTACTTC. Residues: CASSLDPSGYTQETQYF.

This chain connects TRBV5-1 to TRBJ2-1, with TRBD2 matching 10 bases. V gave up 6 bases and J gave up 5 bases; unmatched junction bases: 8. The CDR3 has 15 amino acids. Germline V lookup: CDR1 SGHRS, CDR2 YFSETQ. Here the CDR3 reads CASTLSGGAHNEQFF. CDR3 in DNA: TGCGCCAGCACTCTAAGCGGGGGGGCTCACAATGAGCAGTTCTTC.

The gene calls are TRBV4-1 and TRBJ2-7; 7 nucleotides agree with TRBD1. The CDR3 covers 14 residues. Germline-derived CDR1 and CDR2 are MGHRA and YSYEKL. The V and J ends lost 3 bases and 3 bases, in that order; junction bases with no gene match: 5. CDR3: CASSHPGQSYEQYF. The CDR3 bases are TGCGCCAGCAGCCACCCGGGACAGAGCTACGAGCAGTACTTC.

This chain joins TRBV29-1 and TRBJ1-1; TRBD1 is a possible D gene (5 bases). V lost 4 bases and J lost 0, with 12 bases in between. Germline CDR1 reads SQVTM; CDR2 reads ANQGSEA. The CDR3 is made up of 14 amino acids. The CDR3 DNA reads TGCAGCGTTGCTGGGGGACTAATGAACACTGAAGCTTTCTTT. Translation gives CSVAGGLMNTEAFF.

The chain has TRBV28 and TRBJ2-1, with D perhaps assigned TRBD1 or TRBD2 (5 bases each). V lost 6 bases to trimming and J lost 2 bases, with 17 bases between them. Germline values: CDR1 MDHEN, CDR2 SYDVKM. The CDR3 covers 16 residues. The chain's CDR3 is CASSLPGTAAYNEQFF. The CDR3 bases are TGTGCCAGCAGCCTGCCCGGGACCGCTGCCTACAATGAGCAGTTCTTC.

V usage is TRBV6-5 and J usage is TRBJ2-4, with D uncertain. CDR3 length equals 11 residues. CDR1 and CDR2 from the germline V gene are MNHEY and SVGAGI. V gave up 5 bases and J gave up 12 bases, with 11 bases separating them. The CDR3 spells CASSEPTGQYF. The CDR3 bases are TGTGCCAGCAGTGAACCGACGGGTCAGTACTTC.

CDR3 residues: CASSQGSRVLGTYEQYF. In DNA form, the CDR3 reads TGTGCCAGCAGCCAAGGATCCCGGGTCCTCGGGACCTACGAGCAGTACTTC. The chain couples TRBV4-2 to TRBJ2-7, with a possible D match to TRBD2 (5 bases). The V end was cut by 1 base, the J end by 2 bases, with 18 bases between. CDR3 length: 17 amino acids. Germline V gene lookup returns CDR1 LGHNA and CDR2 YNFKEQ.

This rearrangement joins TRBV6-5 to TRBJ1-1; 8 bases agree with TRBD1. This CDR3 has 13 amino acids. CDR1 is MNHEY, CDR2 SVGAGI, per germline. V was pared by 6 bases and J by 5 bases, with 5 bases of the junction left unmatched. Written as DNA, the CDR3 is TGTGCCAGCAGCTCACAGGGGGTTACTGAAGCTTTCTTT. Translation gives CASSSQGVTEAFF.

The chain is built from TRBV6-1 and TRBJ2-2; the match to TRBD2 covers 7 bases. The V gene end was trimmed by 1 base and the J gene end by 2 bases; junction bases not matched to a gene: 10. CDR3 size: 18 residues. CDR1 MNHNS and CDR2 SASEGT come from the germline V gene. Here the CDR3 DNA reads TGTGCCAGCAGTGAAGGCCACTGGGGGGGGTCTAACACCGGGGAGCTGTTTTTT. This translates into CASSEGHWGGSNTGELFF.

This chain links TRBV4-1 with TRBJ1-2, with no clear D. CDR1 MGHRA and CDR2 YSYEKL come from the germline V gene. The V and J ends lost 0 bases and 3 bases respectively, with 20 bases between them. This CDR3 is built from 18 residues. CDR3 region: CASSQDLEGQRAHYGYTF. The DNA of the CDR3 is TGCGCCAGCAGCCAAGATCTTGAAGGGCAGCGAGCCCACTATGGCTACACCTTC.

The V and J genes are TRBV2 and TRBJ2-7, with a weak D call TRBD1 (5 bases). Germline V gene data show CDR1 as SNHLY and CDR2 as FYNNEI. Trimming shortened V by 3 bases and J by 6 bases, and 15 bases separated the two germline ends. The CDR3 contains 14 residues. For the CDR3, the DNA is TGTGCCAGCAGTGATCTTCAGGGTGGAATCGAGCAGTACTTC. Its translation: CASSDLQGGIEQYF.

V is TRBV27 and J is TRBJ2-3; 8 nucleotides match TRBD2. V was clipped by 5 bases and J by 5 bases; unmatched bases: 9. CDR3 size: 15 residues. Germline CDR1 reads MNHEY; CDR2 reads SMNVEV (reference sequence). This chain's CDR3 is CASSPGLEGRDTQYF. The CDR3 DNA reads as TGTGCCAGCAGTCCGGGACTAGAGGGTCGAGATACGCAGTATTTT.

The chain recombines TRBV28 with TRBJ2-7; D is ambiguous. The germline gives CDR1 MDHEN, CDR2 SYDVKM. The CDR3 is 14 amino acids. V was shortened by 4 bases and J by 2 bases, with 12 bases between the two germline ends. The CDR3 DNA reads as TGTGCCAGCAGTTCCATCCCAGGTACCTACGAGCAGTACTTC. Amino acids: CASSSIPGTYEQYF.

The chain is built from TRBV4-1 and TRBJ2-1, with 7 bases fitting TRBD1. Germline loops: CDR1 MGHRA, CDR2 YSYEKL. This CDR3 is built from 15 residues. With V trimmed by 5 bases and J by 10 bases, 14 bases remained unmatched. The CDR3 spells CASSATGDRDEEQFF. The CDR3 coding sequence is TGCGCCAGCAGCGCTACAGGGGACCGGGATGAGGAGCAGTTCTTC.

This clone has only a few counts. The chain links TRBV12-5 to TRBJ2-7; the D is unclear. Germline assignment: CDR1 LGHNT and CDR2 FRNRAP. This CDR3 region has 13 residues. V lost 1 base, J lost 2 bases, and 6 bases lay in between. CDR3 sequence reads: CASGLGPTYEQYF. CDR3 nucleotides: TGTGCTAGTGGTTTGGGCCCCACCTACGAGCAGTACTTC.

Here the CDR3 DNA reads TGCAGCGTTGAAGGGGGGCGCGGGACTGAAGCTTTCTTT. Translating it yields CSVEGGRGTEAFF. The rearrangement uses TRBV29-1 and TRBJ1-1; the D gene is possibly TRBD1 (6 bases). The CDR3 has 13 amino acids. CDR1 and CDR2 (germline): SQVTM, ANQGSEA. Trimming took 1 base from V and 5 from J, leaving 11 bases between them.

The chain links TRBV5-3 to TRBJ1-1, with TRBD1 matching over 11 bases. TRBV5-3 is an open reading frame, and its role is uncertain. This CDR3 contains 18 residues. J lost 4 bases, V lost 0 bases, and 11 bases had no gene match. CDR3 DNA: TGTGCCAGAAGCTTGGCCCGGGACAGGGGGTCCCCTCCCACTGAAGCTTTCTTT. Translated, it gives CARSLARDRGSPPTEAFF.

This chain uses TRBV2 with TRBJ2-7; D is perhaps TRBD2 (6 bases). The germline V gene has CDR1 SNHLY and CDR2 FYNNEI. Trimming removed 6 bases at V and 0 bases at J, with 9 bases between. The CDR3 consists of 13 residues. The CDR3 DNA reads TGTGCCAGCAGGGACGGGAGCTCCTACGAGCAGTACTTC. Amino acid sequence: CASRDGSSYEQYF.

The J gene is TRBJ2-7, the V gene TRBV10-3; the match to TRBD2 covers 13 bases. V gave up 4 bases and J gave up 3 bases; unmatched junction bases: 6. The CDR3 has 16 amino acids. Germline values: CDR1 ENHRY, CDR2 SYGVKD. The CDR3 DNA reads as TGTGCCATCAGTGTTCCCGGGACTAGCGGGATCTACGAGCAGTACTTC. Amino acids: CAISVPGTSGIYEQYF.